This TCR beta chain was sequenced for a study of cytomegalovirus exposure and HLA in healthy donors. Study observations and caveats: While the bulk of TCR sequences proved rare, some public TCRs turned up in many donors.

CDR3 length equals 13 residues. Between the trimmed V and J ends, which lost 8 bases and 7 bases, there was a span of 20 bases. Germline lookup yields CDR1 GTSNPN and CDR2 SVGIG (reference sequence). This clone is large (0.1 to 1%) by share. Its antigen is still unknown. While the first cohort had around 700 subjects, the donors belonged to the separate validation cohort of fewer than 150 subjects. TCRdb's copy holds only in-frame clones and misses some; the assay was immunoSEQ multiplex PCR. The table records 90,000 to 130,000 clones, roughly 90% of them present only once. The rearrangement joins TRBV30 to TRBJ1-2; D might be TRBD1 (5 bases). This receptor was identified in a woman aged 25 to 45 in good health and CMV-seropositive. Sequences were obtained from PBMCs. The CDR3: CALSGDGLTGYTF. CDR3 in DNA: TGTGCCCTTTCGGGGGACGGTTTAACTGGCTACACCTTC. The whole variable domain, filled in from reference TRBV30 and TRBJ1-2, reads SQTIHQWPATLVQPVGSPLSLECTVEGTSNPNLYWYRQAAGRGLQLLFYSVGIGQISSEVPQNLSASRPQDRQFILSSKKLLLSDSGFYLCALSGDGLTGYTFGSGTRLTVV.